The 25 T cell receptor beta chains in this list originate from one sample, sequenced in a study of regulatory T cells in long-lasting Graves disease. Researchers made TCR beta libraries by using iRepertoire HTBI primers and running Arm-PCR on CDR3 regions. TCRdb reprocessed the multiplex PCR reads with MiXCR, giving one entry per CDR3 protein. The data contain about 540,000 distinct CDR3 sequences, approximately 15% of them seen just once; the ten biggest clones take up 8.5% to 10%. The time point is: newly diagnosed GD, antithyroid drugs for less than 3 months. With RNA extracted from PBMCs as input, the TCR library was made. This same sample was also part of a study on T cells in Graves' hyperthyroidism and ophthalmopathy.

The starting material was peripheral blood mononuclear cells (PBMCs), obtained at new diagnosis, from a patient treated with antithyroid drugs. Every receptor here comes from a man aged 30 to 39 with Graves disease.

At least ten counts were recorded for this clonotype. The rearrangement links TRBV7-2 to TRBJ1-2; 8 nucleotides line up with TRBD1. The V gene's germline CDR1 is SGHTA and CDR2 FQGNSA. The CDR3 contains 13 residues. The V segment lost 1 base and the J segment 7 bases; nucleotides outside the gene matches: 2. CDR3 residues: CASSLGTGTGYTF. For the CDR3, the DNA is TGTGCCAGCAGCTTAGGGACAGGGACTGGCTACACCTTC.

The chain recombines TRBV6-1 with TRBJ1-2, with no clear D. The CDR3 length is 16 residues. Germline V gene data show CDR1 as MNHNS and CDR2 as SASEGT. Trimming cost V 5 bases and J 1 base, with 17 bases left between them. CDR3 loop: CASSRAPSGFNYGYTF. For the CDR3, the DNA is TGTGCCAGCAGTAGGGCTCCGTCCGGGTTTAACTATGGCTACACCTTC.

This clonotype was picked up a small number of times. The chain employs TRBV4-2 and TRBJ2-2; TRBD2 matches at 11 bases. Germline V gene lookup returns CDR1 LGHNA and CDR2 YNFKEQ. V dropped 4 bases and J dropped 5; count of bases not matched to a gene: 12. This CDR3 is built from 18 residues. The CDR3 nucleotides read TGTGCCAGCAGCCCCGGGACTAGCGGCCCCAGGTGGACCGGGGAGCTGTTTTTT. It encodes CASSPGTSGPRWTGELFF.

This clonotype was picked up many times. V usage is TRBV24-1 and J usage is TRBJ2-2; D is ambiguous. This CDR3 is built from 15 residues. The V and J ends lost 5 bases and 9 bases respectively, with 18 bases between them. CDR1 is KGHDR and CDR2 is SFDVKD in the germline V gene. CDR3 amino acids: CATSATPIQRRELFF. CDR3 bases: TGTGCCACCAGTGCCACCCCTATACAACGCCGGGAGCTGTTTTTT.

This clonotype has a count of ten or more. The chain links TRBV5-8 to TRBJ2-3; TRBD2 matches at 9 bases. Germline trimming cut 4 bases from V and 4 bases from J; bases unmatched to any gene: 13. From germline, CDR1 is SGHTS and CDR2 YDEGEE. The CDR3 totals 17 residues. CDR3 in DNA: TGTGCCAGCAGCCTCCCTGCTCTAGCGGGAAAAGCAGATACGCAGTATTTT. Amino acid sequence: CASSLPALAGKADTQYF.

This clonotype was found many times. J is TRBJ2-7 and V is TRBV2; 8 nucleotides align to TRBD1. CDR1 is SNHLY and CDR2 is FYNNEI in the germline V gene. The CDR3 has 15 residues. V shed 1 base and J 0 bases; nucleotides not matched to a gene: 2. For the CDR3, the DNA is TGTGCCAGCAGTGAAGGACAGGGGTTCTCCTACGAGCAGTACTTC. The encoded protein is CASSEGQGFSYEQYF. Complete variable domain (other parts from reference TRBV2 and TRBJ2-7): EPEVTQTPSHQVTQMGQEVILRCVPISNHLYFYWYRQILGQKVEFLVSFYNNEISEKSEIFDDQFSVERPDGSNFTLKIRSTKLEDSAMYFCASSEGQGFSYEQYFGPGTRLTVT.

This clonotype was observed a few times. The chain links TRBV10-3 to TRBJ1-5; 7 nucleotides align to TRBD1. Unmatched junction bases numbered 3, after V lost 5 bases and J lost 2 bases. The CDR3 has 14 residues. Germline V lookup: CDR1 ENHRY, CDR2 SYGVKD. The CDR3 here is CAISPDRGNQPQHF. DNA for the CDR3: TGTGCCATCAGTCCAGACAGGGGCAATCAGCCCCAGCATTTT.

Many counts were recorded for this clonotype. The V call is TRBV15, the J call TRBJ2-3; maybe TRBD1 (5 bases). The CDR3 has 13 amino acids. Per the germline V gene, CDR1 is LNHNV and CDR2 is YYDKDF (reference sequence). The V end lost 6 bases, the J end lost 6 bases, and 13 bases lay between the germline ends. Here the CDR3 DNA reads TGTGCCACCAGGACAGCCTTCACGGATACGCAGTATTTT. Protein product: CATRTAFTDTQYF. Variable domain in full (rest from reference TRBV15 and TRBJ2-3): DAMVIQNPRYQVTQFGKPVTLSCSQTLNHNVMYWYQQKSSQAPKLLFHYYDKDFNNEADTPDNFQSRRPNTSFCFLDIRSPGLGDTAMYLCATRTAFTDTQYFGPGTRLTVL.

There are a few counts of this clonotype. This chain connects TRBV13 to TRBJ2-5, with 8 nucleotides matching TRBD1. There are 17 residues in the CDR3. V was clipped by 2 bases and J by 2 bases; unmatched bases: 10. Per the germline V gene, CDR1 is PRHDT and CDR2 is FYEKMQ (reference sequence). CDR3 nucleotides: TGTGCCAGCAGCTTACCCCCCGGGACAGGATTGCAAGAGACCCAGTACTTC. This encodes CASSLPPGTGLQETQYF.

This clonotype appeared many times. The V and J genes are TRBV7-9 and TRBJ2-1; tentatively, D is TRBD1 (5 bases). This CDR3 contains 15 residues. V lost 2 bases, J lost 7 bases, and 15 bases lay in between. Per germline, CDR1 SEHNR and CDR2 FQNEAQ (reference sequence). CDR3: CASSLSAGNLNEQFF. As DNA, the CDR3 is TGTGCCAGCAGCTTAAGCGCAGGGAATTTAAATGAGCAGTTCTTC.

The chain links TRBV20-1 to TRBJ2-2; unclear D gene. V lost 3 bases, J lost 3 bases, and 5 bases lay in between. This CDR3 comprises 12 residues. Germline CDR1 and CDR2: DFQATT and SNEGSKA (reference sequence). CDR3 sequence: CSARMDTGELFF. CDR3 in DNA: TGCAGTGCTAGGATGGACACCGGGGAGCTGTTTTTT.

This clonotype was counted many times. The rearrangement uses TRBV2 and TRBJ1-1, with 7 bases matching TRBD1. This CDR3 is built from 13 residues. Germline V gene lookup returns CDR1 SNHLY and CDR2 FYNNEI. The V segment lost 9 bases and the J segment 2 bases; nucleotides outside the gene matches: 6. CDR3 residues: CASGRQGNTEAFF. The CDR3 DNA sequence: TGTGCCAGTGGTCGACAGGGTAACACTGAAGCTTTCTTT. The variable domain in full, completed from reference TRBV2 and TRBJ1-1, reads EPEVTQTPSHQVTQMGQEVILRCVPISNHLYFYWYRQILGQKVEFLVSFYNNEISEKSEIFDDQFSVERPDGSNFTLKIRSTKLEDSAMYFCASGRQGNTEAFFGQGTRLTVV.

This clonotype has a handful of counts. This chain links TRBV29-1 with TRBJ1-2, with D perhaps matching TRBD1 (6 bases). This CDR3 is 12 amino acids long. The germline gives CDR1 SQVTM, CDR2 ANQGSEA. Between the trimmed V and J ends, which lost 4 bases and 5 bases, there was a span of 11 bases. Here the CDR3 DNA reads TGCAGCGTTGCTAGGCAGGGGTATGGCTACACCTTC. Its protein is CSVARQGYGYTF.

This clonotype was seen at least ten times. V and J are TRBV27 and TRBJ2-3, with 7 bases lining up with TRBD2. The CDR3 has 15 residues. V shed 4 bases, J shed 2 bases, and the junction held 6 bases outside the gene matches. Germline V gene data show CDR1 as MNHEY and CDR2 as SMNVEV (reference sequence). For the CDR3, the DNA is TGTGCCAGCAGTTCTCCAGCGGGGATCACAGATACGCAGTATTTT. It encodes CASSSPAGITDTQYF.

This clonotype was seen many times. The CDR3 DNA follows: TGTGCCAGCGTGGGTTCGGGGAACACTGAAGCTTTCTTT. Its translation: CASVGSGNTEAFF. V usage is TRBV12-3 or TRBV12-4 and J usage is TRBJ1-1; D ambiguous. V lost 8 bases and J lost 1, with 11 bases in between. CDR3 length: 13 amino acids.

This clonotype has ten or more counts. This chain uses TRBV2 with TRBJ1-5; D remains ambiguous. The CDR3 has 14 residues. V was pared by 1 base and J by 3 bases, with 7 bases between. CDR1 is SNHLY and CDR2 is FYNNEI in the germline V gene. CDR3 amino acids: CASSEEGLNQPQHF. The CDR3 DNA reads TGTGCCAGCAGTGAAGAAGGTCTCAATCAGCCCCAGCATTTT.

This clonotype was seen at least ten times. The chain combines TRBV18 with TRBJ2-1, with D hard to call. Looked up from germline, CDR1 is KGHSH and CDR2 is LQKENI. The CDR3 covers 12 residues. The ends were cut back, 6 bases at V and 9 bases at J, with 12 bases in the middle. CDR3 sequence: CASSSVSGEQFF. The CDR3 DNA is TGTGCCAGCTCGTCTGTATCCGGTGAGCAGTTCTTC. Based on the CDR3 plus reference TRBV18 and TRBJ2-1, the full variable domain is NAGVMQNPRHLVRRRGQEARLRCSPMKGHSHVYWYRQLPEEGLKFMVYLQKENIIDESGMPKERFSAEFPKEGPSILRIQQVVRGDSAAYFCASSSVSGEQFFGPGTRLTVL.

In its sample, this clonotype was seen a few times. This chain uses TRBV11-1 with TRBJ1-1; possible D gene TRBD1, 6 bases. Trimming took off 2 bases at V and 5 bases at J, with 15 bases between the two ends. This CDR3 comprises 15 residues. In germline, CDR1 is SGHAT, CDR2 FQDESV (reference sequence). CDR3 nucleotides: TGTGCCAGCAGCTTATTGCGAGGGGGAAGGACTGAAGCTTTCTTT. This sequence encodes CASSLLRGGRTEAFF.

There are many counts of this clonotype. V gene TRBV28 combines with J gene TRBJ2-1; D perhaps matches TRBD2 (6 bases). CDR3 size: 13 residues. The V end lost 7 bases, the J end lost 4 bases, and 11 bases lay between the germline ends. Germline V gene lookup returns CDR1 MDHEN and CDR2 SYDVKM. CDR3 sequence reads: CASNRLVYNEQFF. CDR3 sequence (DNA): TGTGCCAGCAACCGACTAGTTTACAATGAGCAGTTCTTC. Based on the CDR3 plus reference TRBV28 and TRBJ2-1, the full variable domain is DVKVTQSSRYLVKRTGEKVFLECVQDMDHENMFWYRQDPGLGLRLIYFSYDVKMKEKGDIPEGYSVSREKKERFSLILESASTNQTSMYLCASNRLVYNEQFFGPGTRLTVL.

The V gene is TRBV20-1, the J gene TRBJ2-7, with 8 bases matching TRBD2. This CDR3 has 14 residues. After removal of 4 bases from V and 1 base from J, the junction contained 6 bases not matched to a gene. Germline V CDR1 and CDR2: DFQATT, SNEGSKA (reference sequence). The CDR3 sequence is CSAKRLAGSYEQYF. The CDR3 DNA sequence: TGCAGTGCTAAGCGGCTAGCGGGTTCCTACGAGCAGTACTTC.

This clonotype was counted at least ten times. The chain employs TRBV3-1 and TRBJ2-3; a possible D gene is TRBD2 (5 bases). The length of the CDR3 is 15 residues. CDR1 and CDR2 (germline): LGHDT, YNNKEL (reference sequence). V was cut by 1 base and J by 1 base, with 9 bases left in between. The CDR3 region has the DNA TGTGCCAGCAGCCAAGTTGGAGGTGGCACAGATACGCAGTATTTT. Translating it yields CASSQVGGGTDTQYF.

There are a few counts of this clonotype. The chain carries TRBV2 and TRBJ1-2, with D unclear. V lost 3 bases and J lost 7, with 9 bases in between. Looked up from germline, CDR1 is SNHLY and CDR2 is FYNNEI. The CDR3 runs to 12 residues. CDR3 protein: CASSDRAPGYTF. The CDR3 coding sequence is TGTGCCAGCAGTGATAGGGCCCCTGGCTACACCTTC.

This clonotype came up a few times. V usage is TRBV6-1 and J usage is TRBJ1-5, with D possibly being TRBD1 (6 bases). The CDR3 has 15 residues. Germline V gene sequence: CDR1 MNHNS, CDR2 SASEGT. V was clipped by 6 bases and J by 1 base, with 13 bases between them. The CDR3 protein is CASSPLTGSNQPQHF. The DNA for the CDR3 is TGTGCCAGCAGCCCTCTTACAGGGAGCAATCAGCCCCAGCATTTT.

This clonotype was observed many times. The chain links TRBV29-1 to TRBJ1-4; 7 positions match TRBD1. Looked up from germline, CDR1 is SQVTM and CDR2 is ANQGSEA. The V gene end was trimmed by 5 bases and the J gene end by 7 bases; junction bases not matched to a gene: 10. CDR3 length: 14 amino acids. CDR3 amino acids: CSVSTGTAGEKLFF. CDR3 DNA sequence: TGCAGCGTTTCTACCGGGACAGCGGGTGAAAAACTGTTTTTT.

To note about this clonotype: A much larger clone lies a single base off, so this may be a read error. The chain links TRBV10-3 to TRBJ1-5; D is uncertain. V was pared by 4 bases and J by 1 base, with 11 bases between. CDR1 and CDR2 (germline): ENHRY, SYGVKD. This CDR3 comprises 15 residues. This CDR3 reads CAISGHGSSNQPQHF. Written as DNA, the CDR3 is TGTGCCATCAGTGGTCATGGCTCCAGCAATCAGCCCCAGCATTTT.